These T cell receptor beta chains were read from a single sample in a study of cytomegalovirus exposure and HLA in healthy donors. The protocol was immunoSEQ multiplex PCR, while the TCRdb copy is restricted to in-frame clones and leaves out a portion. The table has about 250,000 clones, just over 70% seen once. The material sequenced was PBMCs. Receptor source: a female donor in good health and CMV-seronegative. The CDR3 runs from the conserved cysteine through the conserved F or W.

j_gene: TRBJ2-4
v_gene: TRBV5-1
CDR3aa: CASSLEGTVQLQYF

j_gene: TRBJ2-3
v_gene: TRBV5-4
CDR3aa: CASTPVGGSTDTQYF

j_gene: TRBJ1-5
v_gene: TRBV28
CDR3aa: CASSLGQRDQPQHF

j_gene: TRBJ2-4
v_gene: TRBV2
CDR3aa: CASLAGMENIQYF

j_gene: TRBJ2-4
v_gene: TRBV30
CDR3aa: CAWSGPGPGAKNIQYF

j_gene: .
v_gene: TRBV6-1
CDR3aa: CASSALDSPPYEQYF

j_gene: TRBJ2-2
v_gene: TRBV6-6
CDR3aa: CASSSQGNTGELFF

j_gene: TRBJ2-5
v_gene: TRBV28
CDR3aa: CASRQGLAEETQYF

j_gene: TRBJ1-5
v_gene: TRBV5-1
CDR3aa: CASSSGQVLNQPQHF

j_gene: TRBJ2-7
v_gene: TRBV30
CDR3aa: CAWSGEYEQYF

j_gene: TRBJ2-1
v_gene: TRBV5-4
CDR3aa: CASIPSGLAGEGEQFF

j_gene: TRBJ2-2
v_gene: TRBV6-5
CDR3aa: CASSYDQGTGELFF

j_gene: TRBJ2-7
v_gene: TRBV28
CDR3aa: CASSIPPGQPYEQYF

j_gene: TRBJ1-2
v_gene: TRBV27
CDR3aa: CASSPPPGRVAYGYTF

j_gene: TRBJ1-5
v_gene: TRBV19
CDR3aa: CASSIGQGVGQPQHF

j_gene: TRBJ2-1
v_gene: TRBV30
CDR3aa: CAWSPGLAGSSSYNEQFF

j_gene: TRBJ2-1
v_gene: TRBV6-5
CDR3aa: CASISGLAGAHEQFF

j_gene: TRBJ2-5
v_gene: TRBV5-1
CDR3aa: CASSLTRGEGEETQYF

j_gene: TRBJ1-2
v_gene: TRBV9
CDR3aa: CASSVGTGNGYTF

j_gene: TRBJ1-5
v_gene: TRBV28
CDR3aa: CASSLPGLGQPQHF

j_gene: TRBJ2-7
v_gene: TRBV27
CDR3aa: CASSFTGLSEQYF

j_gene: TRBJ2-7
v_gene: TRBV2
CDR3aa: CANTAETGYEQYF

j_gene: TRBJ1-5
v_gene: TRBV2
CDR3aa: CASAEGALDQPQHF

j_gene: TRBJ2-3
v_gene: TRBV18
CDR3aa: CASSPAVWPGEDTDTQYF

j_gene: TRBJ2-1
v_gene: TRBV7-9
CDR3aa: CASSFLAGTSSYNEQFF

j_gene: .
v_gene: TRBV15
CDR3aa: CATSARAGEAYEQYF

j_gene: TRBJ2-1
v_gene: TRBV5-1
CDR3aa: CASSSVVAGVEQFF

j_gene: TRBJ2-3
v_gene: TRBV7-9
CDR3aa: CASSLISGKGTQYF

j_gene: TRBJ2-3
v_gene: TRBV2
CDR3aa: CASSDRGRGRADTQYF

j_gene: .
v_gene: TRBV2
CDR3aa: CASSLTGSSYEQYF

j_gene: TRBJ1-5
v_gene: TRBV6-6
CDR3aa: CAGGTGGNSNQPQHF

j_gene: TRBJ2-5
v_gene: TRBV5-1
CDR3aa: CASSLYPDRDGETQYF

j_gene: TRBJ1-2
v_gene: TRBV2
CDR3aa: CASSEAPSGQGFGYTF

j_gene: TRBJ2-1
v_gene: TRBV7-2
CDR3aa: CASSQLGLNNEQFF

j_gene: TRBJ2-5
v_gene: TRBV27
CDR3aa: CASRGSGGSETQYF

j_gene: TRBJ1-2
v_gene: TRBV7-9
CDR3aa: CSSSRGQGGYGYTF

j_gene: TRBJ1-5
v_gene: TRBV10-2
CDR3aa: CASSASTGGNQPQHF

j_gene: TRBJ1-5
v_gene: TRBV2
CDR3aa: CASSEVKGRTPHF

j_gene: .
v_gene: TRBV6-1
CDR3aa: CASSEGPEQYF

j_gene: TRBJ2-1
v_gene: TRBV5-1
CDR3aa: CASSLYDSYNEQFF

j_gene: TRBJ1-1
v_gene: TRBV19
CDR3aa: CASSIALRNTEAFF

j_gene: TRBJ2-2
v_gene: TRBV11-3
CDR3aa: CASSFRVAGELFF

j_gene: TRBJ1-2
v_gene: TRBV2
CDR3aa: CASSEAGGADYYGYTF

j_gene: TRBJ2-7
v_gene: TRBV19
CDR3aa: CASSPPGTVGRYEQYF

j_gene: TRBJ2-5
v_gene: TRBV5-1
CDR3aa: CASRSGTSGRVGQETQYF

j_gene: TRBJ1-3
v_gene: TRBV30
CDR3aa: CALSDRSSGNTIYF

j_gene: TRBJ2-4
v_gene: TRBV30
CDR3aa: CAWSLAGGPKNIQYF